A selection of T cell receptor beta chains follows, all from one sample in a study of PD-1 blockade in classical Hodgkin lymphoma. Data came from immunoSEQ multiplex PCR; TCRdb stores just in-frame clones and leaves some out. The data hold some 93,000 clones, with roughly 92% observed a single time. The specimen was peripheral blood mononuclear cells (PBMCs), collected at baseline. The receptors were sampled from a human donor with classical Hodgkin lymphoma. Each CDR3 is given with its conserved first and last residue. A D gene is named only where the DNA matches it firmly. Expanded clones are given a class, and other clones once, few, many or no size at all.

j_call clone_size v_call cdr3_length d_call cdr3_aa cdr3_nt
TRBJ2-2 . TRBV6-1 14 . CASWRGKDTGELFF TGTGCCAGCTGGAGGGGGAAGGACACCGGGGAGCTGTTTTTT
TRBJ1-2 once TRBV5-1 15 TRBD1 CASSLTGQGIYGYTF TGCGCCAGCAGCTTGACCGGACAGGGCATCTATGGCTACACCTTC
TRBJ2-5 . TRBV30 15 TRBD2 CAWSPGLALGLTQYF TGTGCCTGGAGTCCCGGACTAGCCCTGGGGCTGACCCAGTACTTC
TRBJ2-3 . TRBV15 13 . CATSRDPPDTQYF TGTGCCACCAGCAGAGATCCCCCAGATACGCAGTATTTT
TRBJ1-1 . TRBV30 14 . CAWSPPWAGTEAFF TGTGCCTGGAGTCCACCATGGGCTGGCACTGAAGCTTTCTTT
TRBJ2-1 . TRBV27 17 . CASSFGGRAVGLNEQFF TGTGCCAGCAGTTTCGGGGGCCGGGCCGTCGGGTTGAATGAGCAGTTCTTC
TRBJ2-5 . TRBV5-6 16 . CASSWNELGGQETQYF TGTGCCAGCAGCTGGAATGAGCTGGGGGGTCAAGAGACCCAGTACTTC
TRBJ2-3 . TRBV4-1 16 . CASSRNPPGTQDTQYF TGCGCCAGCAGCCGAAATCCGCCCGGGACCCAAGATACGCAGTATTTT
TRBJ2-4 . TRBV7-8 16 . CASSLVGSLAKNIQYF TGTGCCAGCAGCTTAGTAGGGTCCCTAGCCAAAAACATTCAGTACTTC
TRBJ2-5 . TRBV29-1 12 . CSAEPRGETQYF TGCAGCGCCGAACCCAGGGGAGAGACCCAGTACTTC
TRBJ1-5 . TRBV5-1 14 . CASSFGGQGQPQHF TGCGCCAGCAGCTTTGGGGGGCAGGGTCAGCCCCAGCATTTT
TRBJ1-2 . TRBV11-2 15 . CASSLDPGANYGYTF TGTGCCAGCAGCTTAGATCCAGGGGCTAACTATGGCTACACCTTC
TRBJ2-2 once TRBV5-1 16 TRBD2 CASSRTSGRTPGELFF TGCGCCAGCAGCCGGACTAGCGGGAGGACCCCCGGGGAGCTGTTTTTT
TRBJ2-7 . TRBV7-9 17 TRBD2 CASSFSEAGGGPYEQYF TGTGCCAGCAGCTTCAGCGAGGCGGGAGGGGGCCCCTACGAGCAGTACTTC
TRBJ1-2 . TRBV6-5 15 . CASSGDWDANYGYTF TGTGCCAGCAGTGGAGATTGGGACGCTAACTATGGCTACACCTTC
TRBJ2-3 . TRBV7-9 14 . CATQLPGSPDTQYF TGTGCCACCCAGCTTCCAGGGTCGCCAGATACGCAGTATTTT
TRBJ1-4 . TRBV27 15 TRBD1 CASSPRGTGNEKLFF TGTGCCAGCAGTCCAAGGGGGACAGGGAATGAAAAACTGTTTTTT
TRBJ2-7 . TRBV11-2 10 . CASSLYEQYF TGTGCCAGCAGCTTGTACGAGCAGTACTTC
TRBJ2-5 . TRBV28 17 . CASSLWEGHRSQETQYF TGTGCCAGCAGTTTGTGGGAAGGGCACAGATCCCAAGAGACCCAGTACTTC
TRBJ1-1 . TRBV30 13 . CAWKKHSDTEAFF TGTGCCTGGAAGAAGCATTCCGACACTGAAGCTTTCTTT
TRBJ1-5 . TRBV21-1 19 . CASSKGRTAFFSRDQPQHF TGTGCCAGCAGCAAAGGACGGACGGCTTTTTTCTCCCGGGATCAGCCCCAGCATTTT
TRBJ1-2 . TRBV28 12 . CASSFRGWGYTF TGTGCCAGCAGTTTCCGAGGATGGGGCTACACCTTC
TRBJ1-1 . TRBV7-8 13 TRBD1 CASSRTGDTEAFF TGTGCCAGCAGCAGGACAGGGGACACTGAAGCTTTCTTT
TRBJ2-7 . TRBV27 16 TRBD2 CASSSPGTSGSYEQYF TGTGCCAGCAGTTCCCCCGGGACTAGCGGATCCTACGAGCAGTACTTC
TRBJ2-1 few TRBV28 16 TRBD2 CASSLEAGGSYNEQFF TGTGCCAGCAGTTTGGAAGCGGGAGGCTCCTACAATGAGCAGTTCTTC
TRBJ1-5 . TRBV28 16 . CASSPQVGNSNQPQHF TGTGCCAGCAGTCCCCAGGTAGGAAATAGCAATCAGCCCCAGCATTTT
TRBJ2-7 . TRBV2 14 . CASSDAGNHYEQYF TGTGCCAGCAGTGACGCGGGGAACCACTACGAGCAGTACTTC
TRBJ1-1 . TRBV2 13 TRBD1 CASSDGRGRGRLF TGTGCCAGCAGTGATGGGAGGGGAAGGGGGCGTCTTTTT